Presented here are 20 T cell receptor beta chains from one specimen sequenced in a study of cytomegalovirus exposure and HLA in healthy donors (dated by TCRdb to about 2017). Libraries were made using the immunoSEQ multiplex PCR assay. For the multiplex PCR, a mixture combining 60 forward primers for TCR Vbeta segments and 13 reverse primers for TCR Jbeta segments was used. TCRdb re-hosts the immuneACCESS table, in-frame sequences only. Its copies lack some clones; in the studies checked, an unresolved V gene accounts for under half of them, and the cause for the rest is not known. The sample has tens of thousands of clones on record. The ten largest clones take up under 3% of the sample. The sample consisted of PBMCs. The receptors stem from a middle-aged man in good health and CMV-seronegative.

V gene TRBV11-3 combines with J gene TRBJ2-1, with TRBD1 matching 7 bases. This CDR3 is 16 amino acids long. V gave up 5 bases and J gave up 3 bases; unmatched junction bases: 10. Germline V gives CDR1 SGHNT, CDR2 YENEEA. This chain's CDR3 is CASSPGRGTVYNEQFF. In DNA, the CDR3 is TGTGCCAGCAGCCCAGGTCGAGGGACAGTCTACAATGAGCAGTTCTTC.

The V call is TRBV30, the J call TRBJ2-7; maybe TRBD2 (5 bases). Trimming removed 5 bases at V and 7 bases at J, with 12 bases between. The CDR3 loop spans 11 amino acids. Germline V gene lookup returns CDR1 GTSNPN and CDR2 SVGIG (reference sequence). Here the CDR3 DNA reads TGTGCCTGGGGACTTGTAAGGGAGCAGTACTTC. This encodes CAWGLVREQYF.

V is TRBV6-5 and J is TRBJ1-3, with 7 bases aligning to TRBD1. Trimming cost V 5 bases and J 2 bases; bases outside gene matches: 3. Germline values: CDR1 MNHEY, CDR2 SVGAGI. This CDR3 is 14 amino acids long. The CDR3 protein is CASSRTGPGNTIYF. The CDR3, as DNA: TGTGCCAGCAGTAGGACAGGCCCTGGAAACACCATATATTTT.

The V call is TRBV5-1, the J call TRBJ1-2; unclear D gene. Germline values: CDR1 SGHRS, CDR2 YFSETQ. V was pared by 0 bases and J by 8 bases, with 5 bases between. This CDR3 contains 11 residues. The CDR3 DNA is TGCGCCAGCAGCTTGGGAGTGGGCTACACCTTC. This sequence encodes CASSLGVGYTF.

The rearrangement links TRBV5-6 to TRBJ2-7; 7 bases map to TRBD1. This CDR3 is 16 amino acids long. The V gene's germline CDR1 is SGHDT and CDR2 YYEEEE. After removal of 0 bases from V and 0 bases from J, the junction contained 6 bases not matched to a gene. In DNA, the CDR3 is TGTGCCAGCAGCTTGGCCACAGGGGTCAGCTCCTACGAGCAGTACTTC. It translates to CASSLATGVSSYEQYF.

The V gene is TRBV7-2, the J gene TRBJ1-2, with D unclear. Trimming cost V 4 bases and J 3 bases, with 12 bases left between them. Germline CDR1 and CDR2: SGHTA and FQGNSA. The CDR3 totals 14 residues. CDR3 region: CASSSRRVDYGYTF. CDR3 DNA sequence: TGTGCCAGCAGCTCCAGGAGGGTCGACTATGGCTACACCTTC. Variable domain in full (rest from reference TRBV7-2 and TRBJ1-2): GAGVSQSPSNKVTEKGKDVELRCDPISGHTALYWYRQSLGQGLEFLIYFQGNSAPDKSGLPSDRFSAERTGGSVSTLTIQRTQQEDSAVYLCASSSRRVDYGYTFGSGTRLTVV.

The genes are TRBV6-5 and TRBJ1-4; 9 positions match TRBD1. The CDR3 is 15 residues long. Germline-derived CDR1 and CDR2 are MNHEY and SVGAGI. The V gene end was trimmed by 6 bases and the J gene end by 3 bases; junction bases not matched to a gene: 5. The CDR3 DNA reads TGTGCCAGCAGGGGACAGGGTGGGTCTAATGAAAAACTGTTTTTT. Its protein product is CASRGQGGSNEKLFF.

The chain links TRBV28 to TRBJ2-1, with 8 nucleotides matching TRBD2. CDR1 is MDHEN, CDR2 SYDVKM, per germline. Trimming removed 3 bases from V and 4 bases from J; junction bases left unmatched: 5. This CDR3 is built from 15 residues. CDR3 DNA: TGTGCCAGCAGTTTTCCCGGGGGGGCTTACAATGAGCAGTTCTTC. Its translation is CASSFPGGAYNEQFF.

The chain combines TRBV7-2 with TRBJ1-1; 9 nucleotides align to TRBD1. V lost 4 bases, J lost 6 bases, and 9 bases stayed unmatched. The CDR3 contains 15 residues. Per the germline V gene, CDR1 is SGHTA and CDR2 is FQGNSA. The CDR3 nucleotides are TGTGCCAGCAGCTCGACACAGGGGGCTTACGCTGAAGCTTTCTTT. This encodes CASSSTQGAYAEAFF. Complete variable domain (other parts from reference TRBV7-2 and TRBJ1-1): GAGVSQSPSNKVTEKGKDVELRCDPISGHTALYWYRQSLGQGLEFLIYFQGNSAPDKSGLPSDRFSAERTGGSVSTLTIQRTQQEDSAVYLCASSSTQGAYAEAFFGQGTRLTVV.

The chain has TRBV7-9 and TRBJ1-2, with D perhaps matching TRBD1 (5 bases). V was cut by 5 bases and J by 2 bases, with 12 bases left in between. CDR1 SEHNR and CDR2 FQNEAQ come from the germline V gene (reference sequence). The CDR3 is 14 amino acids. The CDR3 bases are TGTGCCAGCAGCCCGGGGGGGGTCAACTATGGCTACACCTTC. It codes for CASSPGGVNYGYTF. Complete variable domain (other parts from reference TRBV7-9 and TRBJ1-2): DTGVSQNPRHKITKRGQNVTFRCDPISEHNRLYWYRQTLGQGPEFLTYFQNEAQLEKSRLLSDRFSAERPKGSFSTLEIQRTEQGDSAMYLCASSPGGVNYGYTFGSGTRLTVV.

V gene TRBV29-1 combines with J gene TRBJ2-7, with D tentatively TRBD1 (6 bases). Germline-derived CDR1 and CDR2 are SQVTM and ANQGSEA. The V end lost 5 bases, the J end lost 1 base, and 9 bases lay between the germline ends. The CDR3 spans 12 residues. The DNA for the CDR3 is TGCAGCGTTCAAACAGGGTCCTACGAGCAGTACTTC. Translating gives CSVQTGSYEQYF.

The rearrangement uses TRBV2 and TRBJ2-7; D is unclear. This CDR3 is 14 amino acids long. The V and J ends lost 3 bases and 2 bases respectively, with 11 bases between them. The V gene's germline CDR1 is SNHLY and CDR2 FYNNEI. CDR3 nucleotide sequence: TGTGCCAGCAGTGACTCCCAGGCCGCCTACGAGCAGTACTTC. Its protein is CASSDSQAAYEQYF. The complete variable domain, with remaining parts taken from reference TRBV2 and TRBJ2-7, reads EPEVTQTPSHQVTQMGQEVILRCVPISNHLYFYWYRQILGQKVEFLVSFYNNEISEKSEIFDDQFSVERPDGSNFTLKIRSTKLEDSAMYFCASSDSQAAYEQYFGPGTRLTVT.

The genes are TRBV9 and TRBJ1-4; TRBD1 matches 9 bases. Germline CDR1 and CDR2: SGDLS and YYNGEE. This CDR3 has 15 residues. V lost 4 bases and J lost 8; bases outside the gene matches: 9. Here the CDR3 DNA reads TGTGCCAGCAGCTTCAGCGGGACAGGGTCGGAAAAACTGTTTTTT. It yields the protein CASSFSGTGSEKLFF.

The V call is TRBV2, the J call TRBJ1-5; D remains ambiguous. V shed 3 bases and J shed 2 bases, with 11 bases lying between them. This CDR3 region has 15 residues. In germline, CDR1 is SNHLY, CDR2 FYNNEI. CDR3 bases: TGTGCCAGCAGTGACCGGGATCGGGGCAATCAGCCCCAGCATTTT. It is translated as CASSDRDRGNQPQHF.

The CDR3 here is CASSDGQGVVQPQHF. CDR3 DNA: TGTGCCAGCAGTGATGGACAGGGGGTTGTTCAGCCCCAGCATTTT. The chain recombines TRBV6-1 with TRBJ1-5; 10 nucleotides match TRBD1. This CDR3 is 15 amino acids long. Germline lookup yields CDR1 MNHNS and CDR2 SASEGT. The junction had 5 bases not matched to a gene; V was cut back by 3 bases and J by 6 bases.

The gene calls are TRBV19 and TRBJ1-5; 9 bases are a match to TRBD1. With V trimmed by 7 bases and J by 7 bases, 8 bases remained unmatched. Germline CDR1 LNHDA, CDR2 SQIVND (reference sequence). The CDR3 sequence is 14 residues long. The CDR3 bases are TGTGCCAGTAACCCGGGACAGGGAGGACAGCCCCAGCATTTT. Protein: CASNPGQGGQPQHF.

This rearrangement joins TRBV11-2 to TRBJ1-1, with D unclear. V was shortened by 5 bases and J by 8 bases, with 15 bases between the two germline ends. Germline-derived CDR1 and CDR2 are SGHAT and FQNNGV. This CDR3 spans 13 amino acids. The CDR3 here is CASSPAGSTEAFF. The CDR3 DNA reads as TGTGCCAGCAGCCCCGCAGGCAGTACCGAAGCTTTCTTT.

V is TRBV10-3 and J is TRBJ2-7; TRBD2 matches 8 bases. This CDR3 contains 17 residues. The germline CDR1 and CDR2 sequences are ENHRY and SYGVKD. Trimming removed 3 bases from V and 4 bases from J; junction bases left unmatched: 14. CDR3 DNA sequence: TGTGCCATCAGTGATACGCGGGGGGCCCCTAAGGGGTACGAGCAGTACTTC. Encoded protein: CAISDTRGAPKGYEQYF.

The chain recombines TRBV7-2 with TRBJ2-2, with 7 bases fitting TRBD1. The CDR3 covers 15 residues. After removal of 5 bases from V and 1 base from J, the junction contained 4 bases not matched to a gene. Germline CDR1 reads SGHTA; CDR2 reads FQGNSA. CDR3 DNA sequence: TGTGCCAGCAGCACAAGGACAGGGAACACCGGGGAGCTGTTTTTT. Protein product: CASSTRTGNTGELFF.

Comments on this clone: One end of the junction does not line up with germline, which may come from a read error. The chain couples TRBV18 to TRBJ1-6; TRBD1 agrees at 7 bases. Germline CDR1 and CDR2: KGHSH and LQKENI. CDR3 length: 16 amino acids. CDR3: CASAPPGTATGSPLHF. In nucleotides, the CDR3 is TGTGCCAGCGCACCACCCGGGACAGCCACCGGCTCACCCCTCCACTTT.